This T cell receptor beta chain was retrieved from a study of shared T cell receptors in the human thymus. Trimming cost V 2 bases and J 3 bases, with 14 bases left between them. CDR3 length: 15 amino acids. Germline CDR1 reads MNHEY; CDR2 reads SMNVEV (reference sequence). Generated by immunoSEQ multiplex PCR, the TCRdb table keeps only in-frame clones and is missing some. Among some 700,000 clones listed, approximately 90% were seen once. The sample also formed part of further work on human thymus T cells. In that study: Corrective surgery for congenital heart defects was being performed on the healthy Finnish infants who were the donors.

The sequence was collected from a boy younger than two with a congenital heart defect. The rearrangement joins TRBV27 to TRBJ2-7; D unresolved. Material for sequencing was thymocytes. CDR3 residues: CASSLTEPFHYEQYF. CDR3 coding DNA: TGTGCCAGCAGTTTAACGGAGCCGTTTCACTACGAGCAGTACTTC.